These 9 T cell receptor beta chains originate from one sample sequenced in a study of T-cell reconstitution after alpha-beta-depleted transplantation in children. Unique molecular identifiers were incorporated when the TCRbeta library was constructed. TCRdb re-called the PCR reads with MiXCR, one entry per CDR3 protein. This table has 280,000 or so distinct CDR3 sequences, approximately 10% appearing once. The sequenced sample was peripheral blood, obtained 180 days after TCRalphabeta/CD19-depleted stem cell transplant. All receptors derive from a male patient under 10 years old who had a stem cell transplant for chronic granulomatous disease, so the T cells may come from the graft donor.

In this sample, this clonotype turned up many times. The rearrangement uses TRBV7-8 and TRBJ2-1; maybe TRBD1 (5 bases). V was trimmed by 1 base and J by 5 bases, leaving 18 bases between them. The germline V gene has CDR1 SGHVS and CDR2 FQNEAQ. CDR3 size: 17 residues. CDR3 nucleotides: TGTGCCAGCAGCTTAGGTGAGCAGCGCCGGACAAACAATGAGCAGTTCTTC. Amino acid sequence: CASSLGEQRRTNNEQFF. Supplemented by reference TRBV7-8 and TRBJ2-1, the full variable domain reads GAGVSQSPRYKVAKRGQDVALRCDPISGHVSLFWYQQALGQGPEFLTYFQNEAQLDKSGLPSDRFFAERPEGSVSTLKIQRTQQEDSAVYLCASSLGEQRRTNNEQFFGPGTRLTVL.

This clonotype appeared many times. The chain carries TRBV4-2 and TRBJ2-2; no clear D. Germline V gene lookup returns CDR1 LGHNA and CDR2 YNFKEQ. Trimming left V 5 bases short and J 4 bases short, with 8 bases between. The CDR3 contains 13 residues. CDR3 residues: CASSGDPTGELFF. DNA for the CDR3: TGTGCCAGCAGCGGAGACCCCACCGGGGAGCTGTTTTTT.

This clonotype was recorded at least ten times. V is TRBV5-5 and J is TRBJ2-7, with D possibly matching TRBD2 (6 bases). This CDR3 comprises 16 residues. Germline CDR1 and CDR2: SGHKS and YYEKEE (reference sequence). Trimming removed 0 bases from V and 3 bases from J, with 16 bases in between. In nucleotides, the CDR3 is TGTGCCAGCAGCTTGGATTACCGGGACTCCCTCTACGAGCAGTACTTC. Protein product: CASSLDYRDSLYEQYF.

This clonotype showed up many times. The CDR3 spells CASSVYRYSNQPQHF. CDR3 nucleotides: TGTGCCAGCAGCGTATATAGGTATAGCAATCAGCCCCAGCATTTT. The chain employs TRBV9 and TRBJ1-5; D unresolved. The V end was cut by 1 base, the J end by 0 bases, with 8 bases between. From germline, CDR1 is SGDLS and CDR2 YYNGEE. The CDR3 has 15 amino acids. The full variable domain, rest sourced from reference TRBV9 and TRBJ1-5, is DSGVTQTPKHLITATGQRVTLRCSPRSGDLSVYWYQQSLDQGLQFLIQYYNGEERAKGNILERFSAQQFPDLHSELNLSSLELGDSALYFCASSVYRYSNQPQHFGDGTRLSIL.

This clonotype has at least ten counts. The chain is built from TRBV10-3 and TRBJ1-1; D may be TRBD1 (6 bases). Germline V gene data show CDR1 as ENHRY and CDR2 as SYGVKD. V was shortened by 0 bases and J by 3 bases, with 11 bases between the two germline ends. The CDR3 is 15 residues long. The CDR3 reads CAISESRGQHTEAFF. The DNA of the CDR3 is TGTGCCATCAGTGAGTCGAGGGGACAACACACTGAAGCTTTCTTT.

At least ten counts were recorded for this clonotype. V gene TRBV5-1 combines with J gene TRBJ2-7, with D perhaps assigned TRBD1 or TRBD2 (5 bases each). The CDR3 length is 13 residues. The V end lost 4 bases, the J end lost 7 bases, and 15 bases lay between the germline ends. Per germline, CDR1 SGHRS and CDR2 YFSETQ. The CDR3 protein is CASSEGPFLEQYF. CDR3 DNA: TGCGCCAGCAGCGAGGGACCGTTTCTTGAGCAGTACTTC.

This clonotype was found many times. This chain joins TRBV20-1 and TRBJ2-3, with D possibly TRBD1 on 5 matching bases. Germline V CDR1 and CDR2: DFQATT, SNEGSKA (reference sequence). Trimming took off 2 bases at V and 3 bases at J, with 12 bases between the two ends. The CDR3 consists of 14 residues. CDR3 coding DNA: TGCAGTGCTAGATCAGGGAAGGGGACAGATACGCAGTATTTT. This codes for CSARSGKGTDTQYF.

This clonotype showed up many times. The chain employs TRBV11-2 and TRBJ1-6; D perhaps matches TRBD1 (6 bases). Germline values: CDR1 SGHAT, CDR2 FQNNGV. This CDR3 contains 15 residues. V was shortened by 1 base and J by 6 bases, with 10 bases between the two germline ends. The CDR3 nucleotides read TGTGCCAGCAGCTTAGGACAGGCCATTAATTCACCCCTCCACTTT. This translates into CASSLGQAINSPLHF.

This clonotype appeared many times. The CDR3 sequence is CASTTTSPPRDRGAYEQYF. The CDR3 region has the DNA TGTGCCAGCACCACTACGAGCCCTCCTCGGGACAGGGGGGCCTACGAGCAGTACTTC. This chain connects TRBV12-3 or TRBV12-4 to TRBJ2-7; TRBD1 matches 11 bases. The CDR3 has 19 residues. Germline trimming cut 7 bases from V and 2 bases from J; bases unmatched to any gene: 19.